This T cell receptor beta chain was captured in a study of identical twins. This clonotype was recorded a few times. A universal primer site came from template switching; cDNA carried unique molecular identifiers. One entry per CDR3 protein, called by TCRdb with MiXCR from the 5' RACE reads. The sample has 410,000 or so distinct CDR3 sequences; less than 20% are singletons. The V end lost 5 bases, the J end lost 4 bases, and 21 bases lay between the germline ends. Germline CDR1 and CDR2: MNHNS and SASEGT. The CDR3 extends over 16 amino acids. The gene calls are TRBV6-1 and TRBJ2-7, with D possibly TRBD2 on 5 matching bases. Material for sequencing was naive T cells sorted from blood. The sequence was collected from a man aged 45-65 years in good health. DNA of the CDR3: TGTGCCAGCAGTCCTACCGTAGCAGACTACTTTTACGAGCAGTACTTC. Protein sequence: CASSPTVADYFYEQYF.